This TCR beta chain emerged from a study of CD8 T cells in Susac syndrome. Whole-study findings and limits: The study conceded that relatively few individuals underwent its TCR sequencing and HLA analysis.

Only a few counts were recorded for this clonotype. No antigen is known for it. The germline CDR1 and CDR2 sequences are SGHTA and FQGNSA. The CDR3 length is 14 residues. Trimming took off 0 bases at V and 10 bases at J, with 15 bases between the two ends. RNA amounts of roughly 0.5 to 1 ug underwent reverse transcription with random hexamers. Across 54 Vbeta and 13 Jbeta, immunoSEQ multiplex PCR amplified TCR beta CDR3. In TCRdb, the immunoSEQ multiplex PCR reads were re-called with MiXCR into one record per CDR3 protein. The sample carries some 140,000 distinct CDR3 sequences, 75% to 90% recorded once. The multiple sclerosis controls were treatment-naive patients affected by stable or active relapsing-remitting disease. Negative isolation was used for CD8+ and CD4+ T cells and FACS enrichment for TEMRA cells.

Sample: CD8+ T cells from PBMCs. The J gene is TRBJ1-1, the V gene TRBV7-2; unclear D gene. This clonotype was sampled from a human donor with multiple sclerosis. The CDR3 here is CASSLALNKVAAFF. The CDR3 nucleotides are TGTGCCAGCAGCTTAGCGTTGAACAAGGTGGCAGCTTTCTTT. Based on the CDR3 plus reference TRBV7-2 and TRBJ1-1, the full variable domain is GAGVSQSPSNKVTEKGKDVELRCDPISGHTALYWYRQSLGQGLEFLIYFQGNSAPDKSGLPSDRFSAERTGGSVSTLTIQRTQQEDSAVYLCASSLALNKVAAFFGQGTRLTVV.